This record looks at one T cell receptor beta chain sequence and its context. Its target is unknown. The V gene lost 2 bases and the J gene lost 4 bases, with 8 bases spanning the gap. The germline V gene encodes CDR1 WNHNN and CDR2 SYGVQD (reference sequence). The CDR3 covers 14 residues. The data stem from a study of T cell responses to AZD1222 COVID-19 vaccine. Study overall: Pooling was applied to second doses at about 4 or about 12 weeks.

Data came from immunoSEQ multiplex PCR; TCRdb stores just in-frame clones and leaves some out. The sample includes about 180,000 clones, roughly nine tenths of them seen just once. Notes on the study in general: The donor cohort was predominantly white British with a female majority, and clonal diversity may have been underestimated. Vaccination with two AZD1222 doses was followed by a rise in Spike-specific TCR breadth and depth.

The V call is TRBV10-1, the J call TRBJ2-2; no clear D gene. This clonotype was obtained from an adult in good health. The sample consisted of peripheral blood, taken on day 0 of AZD1222 vaccination. The DNA for the CDR3 is TGCGCCAGCAGTGAGAATTTGAGCACCGGGGAGCTGTTTTTT. This sequence encodes CASSENLSTGELFF.